This T cell receptor beta chain derives from a study of T cells in Graves' hyperthyroidism and ophthalmopathy (dated by TCRdb to the late 2010s). Concerning the study at large: Peripheral blood samples were taken at the time of initial diagnosis, prior to any treatment. To identify distinguishing TCR V-J signatures, a discovery cohort of 100 or so patients was used, comprising 43 with Graves' ophthalmopathy and around 57 with stable Graves' hyperthyroidism. Prospective prediction of ophthalmopathy was tested in an independent validation cohort consisting of fewer than 20 hyperthyroidism patients and around 17 patients who later progressed to ophthalmopathy. The 100 or so discovery patients were randomly split 7:3 into training and test sets. Thyroid tissue and blood T-cell repertoires from several Graves' hyperthyroidism patients were also compared in the study. After blood sampling, hyperthyroidism patients were treated with methimazole at a starting dose of 30 mg daily, and ophthalmopathy patients were treated with high-dose intravenous methylprednisolone. The paper reports TCR Vbeta CDR3 sequencing of approximately 140 peripheral blood samples: approximately 43 ophthalmopathy, 70 to 85 hyperthyroidism and around 17 progressor patients. What the work shows at the level of the full study, not this receptor alone: Blood samples also contained most of the expanded thyroid clonotypes (frequency above 0.001), which suggests that blood repertoires may reflect thyroid immune responses. No statistical method was used to fix the sample size in advance, and group allocation was not hidden from the investigators. In validation, the model predicted progression to ophthalmopathy a median of 6.5 months before onset, with roughly 70% sensitivity and 72.22% specificity. Ophthalmopathy was separated from stable hyperthyroidism by a 13 V-J signature model, with around 88% sensitivity and 81% to 82% specificity obtained in cross-validation and 80%/75% obtained in testing.

CDR1 and CDR2 are read off the germline V gene as SGHDT and YYEEEE. V and J are truncated by 5 bases and 2 bases respectively, leaving an intervening sequence of 11 bases. From cysteine to phenylalanine, the CDR3 is 14 amino acids long. Kept here is only the CDR3 DNA, which spans 42 bases and is read in frame from base 1. This clonotype showed up just a few times. Its antigen is still unknown. It has no much larger one-base neighbor in the sample; base qualities were not kept. Hyperthyroidism patients were newly diagnosed, had a disease duration of under 2 months, and were aged 18 to 65 years. Any patient with an uncontrolled infection, another autoimmune disease, pregnancy or lactation was excluded. Diagnoses were established on the basis of clinical symptoms, serum thyroxine and TRAb, thyroid ultrasound, and orbital computed tomography. Blood from progressor patients was drawn when they were first diagnosed with hyperthyroidism, before any ophthalmopathy symptoms appeared. PBMCs were separated from around 9.1 ml of fresh peripheral blood using Ficoll-Paque density gradient centrifugation. Patients classed as progressors first received a Graves' hyperthyroidism diagnosis and then went on to develop ophthalmopathy during follow-up. Total RNA was extracted with Trizol reagent, and quality was checked on an Agilent 2100 Bioanalyzer.

The TCR beta CDR3 regions were amplified from the RNA transcripts. For the first round of RT-PCR on the TCR CDR3, the HTBI primer set was used together with the Qiagen OneStep RT-PCR kit. Libraries were constructed in a second round of multiplex PCR, after which size selection and purification were performed. The libraries were sequenced on an Illumina HiSeq2000 using paired-end 100 bp reads. In the source study's methods: SOAPnuke was used to process the raw data, removing reads that contained adapters or uncalled bases, had a mean Phred below 15, or lacked an exact match to the constant primer or identifier. COPE v1.2.5 was used to merge high-quality paired reads, and clonotypes were defined as unique nucleotide sequences. MiTCR v1.1 was used to align the clonotypes against IMGT TRBV, TRBD and TRBJ reference segments. The analysis was restricted to V-J combinations with a frequency above 0.0001, which together covered about 99% of the repertoires. A TCS score was defined as the ratio between F50 (clonal expansion) and ExV (chaos), using BLOSUM62-based TCRdist between CDR3 peptides within each V-J. Welch's t-statistics and random forest reduced some 510 V-J features to about 12, which were used in a naive Bayes classifier (R e1071). TCRdb trimmed the raw reads at Q25, called clones with MiXCR and kept productive beta chains. Rows merge per CDR3 protein into single entries with the most common DNA and genes. The V and J calls were not made by the authors but by TCRdb's processing. The sample table records roughly 160,000 distinct CDR3 sequences; around 8.9% of these occur just once. The ten largest clones represent approximately 20% of the sample.

This TCR derives from a young woman with Graves' hyperthyroidism that later progressed to Graves' ophthalmopathy. Sequencing was done on a sample of blood. The sequence is built from TRBV5-6 and TRBJ2-1, and possibly TRBD1, on 5 matching bases. CDR3 protein: CASSFDSAYNEQFF. The nucleotide sequence is given as TGTGCCAGCAGTTTCGACAGTGCCTACAATGAGCAGTTCTTC. With the portions outside the CDR3 filled from the reference TRBV5-6 and TRBJ2-1 genes, the complete variable region becomes DAGVTQSPTHLIKTRGQQVTLRCSPKSGHDTVSWYQQALGQGPQFIFQYYEEEERQRGNFPDRFSGHQFPNYSSELNVNALLLGDSALYLCASSFDSAYNEQFFGPGTRLTVL.